This T cell receptor (beta chain) derives from a study of shared clonotypes between healthy human individuals. The V gene end was trimmed by 5 bases and the J gene end by 1 base; junction bases not matched to a gene: 10. There are 17 residues in the CDR3. In germline, CDR1 is LNHDA, CDR2 SQIVND (reference sequence). Healthy HIV-negative adults without recent acute infections or vaccinations served as donors. Nashville, Tennessee was home to all donors, each a Caucasian adult. Comments on this clone: Its antigen remains unidentified.

The study's findings and limits: Generation of non-shared clonotypes was less probable than generation of clonotypes shared by all four donors. Sampling covered blood only; tissue repertoires likely differ.

This table comes from immunoSEQ multiplex PCR, and its TCRdb copy is limited to in-frame clones, with some not included. The table lists around 2.1 million clones, around 95% of them singletons. V is TRBV19 and J is TRBJ1-4; 7 bases map to TRBD1. Sequenced material: naive CD4+ T cells sorted from blood. Subset noted: CD45RA+ positively selected. This sequence originates from a man aged 18-30 years in good health. DNA for the CDR3: TGTGCCAGTAGTGCGTCGGGACAGCTTAGAACTAATGAAAAACTGTTTTTT. Protein product: CASSASGQLRTNEKLFF.